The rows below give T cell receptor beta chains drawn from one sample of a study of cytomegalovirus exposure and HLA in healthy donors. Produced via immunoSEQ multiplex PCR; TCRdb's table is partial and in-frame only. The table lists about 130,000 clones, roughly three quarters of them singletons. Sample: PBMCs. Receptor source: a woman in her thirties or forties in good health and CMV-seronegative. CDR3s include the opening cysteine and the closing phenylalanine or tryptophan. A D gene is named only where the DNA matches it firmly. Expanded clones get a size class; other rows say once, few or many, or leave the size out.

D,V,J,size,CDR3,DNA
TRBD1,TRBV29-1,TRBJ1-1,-,CSVLQGWDTEAFF,TGCAGCGTATTACAGGGGTGGGACACTGAAGCTTTCTTT
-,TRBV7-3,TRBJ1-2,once,CASSPAGGGYGYTF,TGTGCCAGCAGCCCAGCGGGGGGTGGCTATGGCTACACCTTC
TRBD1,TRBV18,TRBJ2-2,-,CASSPWDRGTGELFF,TGTGCCAGCTCACCATGGGACAGGGGCACCGGGGAGCTGTTTTTT
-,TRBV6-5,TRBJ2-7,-,CASSYQGYEQYF,TGTGCCAGCAGTTATCAGGGGTACGAGCAGTACTTC
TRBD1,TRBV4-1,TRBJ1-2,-,CASSRSEEGAANYGYTF,TGCGCCAGCAGCCGCTCAGAGGAGGGGGCGGCTAACTATGGCTACACCTTC
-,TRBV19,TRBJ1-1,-,CASSSDSWGTEAFF,TGTGCCAGTAGTAGCGACAGTTGGGGCACTGAAGCTTTCTTT
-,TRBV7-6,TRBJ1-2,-,CASSSTAGANGYTF,TGTGCCAGCAGCTCCACCGCGGGGGCGAACGGCTACACCTTC
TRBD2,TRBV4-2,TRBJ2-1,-,CASSQESAGGNEQFF,TGTGCCAGCAGCCAAGAGTCGGCGGGAGGCAATGAGCAGTTCTTC
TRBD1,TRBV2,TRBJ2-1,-,CASSSPNNRGDNEQFF,TGTGCCAGCAGTTCCCCAAATAACAGGGGGGACAATGAGCAGTTCTTC
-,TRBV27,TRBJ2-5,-,CASGYGQTEEETQYF,TGTGCCAGCGGGTACGGACAGACAGAAGAAGAGACCCAGTACTTC